A selection of T cell receptor beta chains follows, all from one sample in a study of blood T cell repertoires in COVID-19. The assay was immunoSEQ multiplex PCR, and TCRdb's table has in-frame clones only and misses some. Here the sample spans around 140,000 clones, roughly 89% being singletons. The sample consisted of peripheral blood. All receptors derive from a man aged 55-75 years with active or convalescent COVID-19. Both conserved end residues are part of each CDR3. D genes are given only for firm matches. The size field is filled for only some rows; it gives once, few, many or a size class.

size	J	D	V	DNA	CDR3
.	TRBJ2-1	TRBD2	TRBV19	TGTGCCAGTAAAGGAGGCGGGAGGGTCTTCGACTACAATGAGCAGTTCTTC	CASKGGGRVFDYNEQFF
.	TRBJ1-1	.	TRBV5-1	TGCGCCAGCAGCTCGGGACACCCGGACACTGAAGCTTTCTTT	CASSSGHPDTEAFF
.	TRBJ2-7	TRBD2	TRBV20-1	TGCAGTGCTAGTAGGCTAGCGGGGGTCAACGAGCAGTACTTC	CSASRLAGVNEQYF
.	TRBJ2-7	.	TRBV21-1	TGTGCCAGCAGCCCAGCGGGACCCTACGAGCAGTACTTC	CASSPAGPYEQYF
few	TRBJ2-5	.	TRBV25-1	TGTGCCAGCAGTAAACAGGGAATAGAGACCCAGTACTTC	CASSKQGIETQYF
.	TRBJ1-2	.	TRBV24-1	TGTGCCACCAGTGGGTTTGGAGCCGACTATGGCTACACCTTC	CATSGFGADYGYTF
.	TRBJ2-7	TRBD2	TRBV18	TGTGCCAGCTCATTGGCTAGCGGCTACGAGCAGTACTTC	CASSLASGYEQYF
.	TRBJ2-5	.	TRBV20-1	TGCAGTGCCAGAAGGGGAGAGACCCAGTACTTC	CSARRGETQYF
.	TRBJ1-6	.	TRBV25-1	TGTGCCAGCAGTTTCGGGGGGTCCCGAGTGGATAATTCACCCCTCCACTTT	CASSFGGSRVDNSPLHF
.	TRBJ1-5	.	TRBV4-3	TGCGCCAGCAGCCCCGGACTTGCCAACCTACAGCCCCAGCATTTT	CASSPGLANLQPQHF